These 15 T cell receptor beta chains were all obtained from the same sample, sequenced in a study of T cells in Graves' hyperthyroidism and ophthalmopathy. RNA transcripts provided the source from which TCR beta CDR3 regions were amplified. First-round RT-PCR with HTBI primers amplified the TCR CDR3 region. One entry per CDR3 protein, called by TCRdb with MiXCR from the multiplex PCR reads. The data contain about 700,000 distinct CDR3 sequences, around 13% of them seen just once; the ten biggest clones take up about 10%. The sequencing input was blood. These receptors came from a woman under 30 with Graves' hyperthyroidism.

The V gene is TRBV24-1, the J gene TRBJ2-3; 14 bases line up with TRBD2. Trimming took 7 bases from V and 5 from J; bases not matched to a gene: 7. The germline V gene encodes CDR1 KGHDR and CDR2 SFDVKD. The CDR3 length is 16 residues. CDR3 nucleotide sequence: TGTGCCACCAGAAGGGGACTAGCGGGAGAAAGAGATACGCAGTATTTT. It encodes CATRRGLAGERDTQYF.

This clonotype was seen ten or more times. The chain recombines TRBV11-2 with TRBJ2-3; 11 positions agree with TRBD2. Germline lookup yields CDR1 SGHAT and CDR2 FQNNGV. With V trimmed by 4 bases and J by 1 base, 7 bases remained unmatched. CDR3 length: 17 amino acids. CDR3 amino acids: CASSSLAGGRGTDTQYF. CDR3 sequence (DNA): TGTGCCAGCAGCTCTTTAGCGGGAGGGCGAGGCACAGATACGCAGTATTTT.

This clonotype came up many times. The chain employs TRBV6-1 and TRBJ2-3; either TRBD1 or TRBD2 may supply D (5 bases each). V was trimmed by 7 bases and J by 2 bases, leaving 22 bases between them. The CDR3 has 17 residues. The germline V gene encodes CDR1 MNHNS and CDR2 SASEGT. CDR3 nucleotide sequence: TGTGCCAGCAAGGGACGGCCACTAGTGACTAACACAGATACGCAGTATTTT. Translating it yields CASKGRPLVTNTDTQYF.

This clonotype was recorded a few times. The chain employs TRBV5-6 and TRBJ1-1, with D unclear. Germline CDR1 reads SGHDT; CDR2 reads YYEEEE. V lost 3 bases to trimming and J lost 1 base, with 19 bases between them. The CDR3 runs to 17 residues. CDR3 nucleotide sequence: TGTGCCAGCAGCTCCCAGTACAGCGTTGGACGGAACACTGAAGCTTTCTTT. Translated: CASSSQYSVGRNTEAFF.

Of note for this clonotype: One end of the junction does not line up with germline, which may come from a read error. The chain recombines TRBV14 with TRBJ2-7; TRBD1 matches 8 bases. The CDR3 has 15 amino acids. Germline values: CDR1 SGHDN, CDR2 FVKESK. The CDR3 loop reads CTSSRTDRARHEQYF. The CDR3 DNA reads as TGTACCAGCAGCCGGACGGACAGGGCTCGTCACGAGCAGTACTTC. Supplemented by reference TRBV14 and TRBJ2-7, the full variable domain reads EAGVTQFPSHSVIEKGQTVTLRCDPISGHDNLYWYRRVMGKEIKFLLHFVKESKQDESGMPNNRFLAERTGGTYSTLKVQPAELEDSGVYFCTSSRTDRARHEQYFGPGTRLTVT.

The genes are TRBV6-1 and TRBJ1-2, with TRBD1 matching 7 bases. In germline, CDR1 is MNHNS, CDR2 SASEGT. Trimming cost V 8 bases and J 4 bases; bases outside gene matches: 7. The CDR3 totals 13 residues. The CDR3 protein is CASATGEAYGYTF. In nucleotides, the CDR3 is TGTGCCAGCGCCACAGGGGAAGCCTATGGCTACACCTTC.

This clonotype occurred many times. The V call is TRBV10-3, the J call TRBJ2-1; D is perhaps TRBD2 (6 bases). The CDR3 extends over 13 amino acids. The germline V and J ends were trimmed by 10 bases and 5 bases, with 15 bases remaining between them. Germline assignment: CDR1 ENHRY and CDR2 SYGVKD. The CDR3 sequence is CATEGGGNNEQFF. The DNA of the CDR3 is TGTGCCACCGAGGGTGGGGGGAACAATGAGCAGTTCTTC.

This clonotype has at least ten counts. The chain has TRBV20-1 and TRBJ2-5; TRBD1 matches at 8 bases. The CDR3 has 15 amino acids. The V and J ends lost 6 bases and 3 bases, in that order; junction bases with no gene match: 12. Germline CDR1 and CDR2: DFQATT and SNEGSKA (reference sequence). Here the CDR3 DNA reads TGCAGTGCCAAAGCGCCAGGGGGCTTGGAAGAGACCCAGTACTTC. Translated, it gives CSAKAPGGLEETQYF.

This clonotype was observed a handful of times. The chain combines TRBV20-1 with TRBJ2-1; D perhaps matches TRBD2 (5 bases). Germline CDR1 DFQATT, CDR2 SNEGSKA (reference sequence). The germline V and J ends were trimmed by 6 bases and 2 bases, with 14 bases remaining between them. The CDR3 is 14 amino acids. The CDR3, as DNA: TGCAGTGCGGTCGGACTTCTTACCTACAATGAGCAGTTCTTC. As protein: CSAVGLLTYNEQFF.

This clonotype was seen more than once but under ten times. The V and J genes are TRBV6-9 and TRBJ2-3; D not resolved. CDR1 is MNHGY, CDR2 SVAAGI, per germline. V lost 1 base and J lost 5, with 7 bases in between. The CDR3 covers 13 residues. The CDR3 sequence is CASSYWFGDTQYF. DNA for the CDR3: TGTGCCAGCAGTTATTGGTTTGGAGATACGCAGTATTTT.

In its sample, this clonotype was seen many times. The chain has TRBV7-2 and TRBJ2-2; D may be TRBD2 (5 bases). CDR1 and CDR2 from the germline V gene are SGHTA and FQGNSA. V gave up 2 bases and J gave up 2 bases, with 9 bases separating them. The CDR3 loop spans 15 amino acids. CDR3 in amino acids: CASSLTRLNTGELFF. The CDR3 region has the DNA TGTGCCAGCAGCTTAACGAGACTAAACACCGGGGAGCTGTTTTTT.

With respect to this clonotype: Mismatch with germline at one junction end may stem from a read error. This chain links TRBV6-2 or TRBV6-3 with TRBJ1-1; D not resolved. Germline assignment: CDR1 MNHEY and CDR2 SVGEGT. The CDR3 loop spans 14 amino acids. The CDR3 nucleotides are TGTGCCAGCAGGGATGGACTGATGAACACTGAATCTTTCTTT. Protein product: CASRDGLMNTESFF.

V and J are TRBV5-1 and TRBJ1-2, with D perhaps TRBD1 (5 bases). CDR1 and CDR2 from the germline V gene are SGHRS and YFSETQ. Trimming left V 5 bases short and J 2 bases short, with 10 bases between. The CDR3 has 13 residues. This chain's CDR3 is CASRTDDNYGYTF. CDR3 bases: TGCGCCAGCAGGACAGACGACAACTATGGCTACACCTTC.

Points on this clonotype: This may stem from a read error, because a much larger clone lies one nucleotide away. It is likely a read error, because the conserved phenylalanine at the end of the CDR3 is missing. The chain employs TRBV28 and TRBJ2-1, with 10 positions matching TRBD2. Germline values: CDR1 MDHEN, CDR2 SYDVKM. The J segment lost 2 bases and the V segment lost 5 bases, leaving 6 bases of the junction unmatched. There are 16 residues in the CDR3. CDR3 sequence (DNA): TGTGCCAGCAGTCAACTAGCGGGAAACCCCTACAATGAGCAGTTCATC. This codes for CASSQLAGNPYNEQFI.

This clonotype was counted a few times. The CDR3 sequence is CASSYGIPETQYF. DNA for the CDR3: TGTGCCAGCAGTTACGGAATACCAGAGACCCAGTACTTC. The chain couples TRBV6-2 or TRBV6-3 to TRBJ2-5; D ambiguous. V lost 2 bases and J 4 bases, leaving 8 bases between the germline ends. This CDR3 comprises 13 residues. Per germline, CDR1 MNHEY and CDR2 SVGEGT.